The 5 T cell receptor beta chains presented below share a single source sample, sequenced in a study of blood T cells in healthy people across ages. A second PCR, run for roughly 6 to 11 cycles, used a sample-barcoded 5' primer plus a J-beta primer mix. TCRdb analysed the 5' RACE reads with MiXCR anew, one entry per CDR3 protein. The repertoire holds 710,000 or so distinct CDR3 sequences, less than 40% seen once, with approximately 15% in the top ten. The sequenced material came from blood. Receptors originate from a woman of 80 years or more in good health.

This clonotype was seen many times. This chain links TRBV12-3 or TRBV12-4 with TRBJ2-3; no clear D. The CDR3 consists of 12 residues. V gave up 1 base and J gave up 8 bases, with 7 bases separating them. CDR3 sequence reads: CASSLGPGTQYF. The CDR3 bases are TGTGCCAGCAGTTTAGGACCCGGTACGCAGTATTTT.

Comments on this clonotype: The junction shows a germline mismatch at one end, possibly a read error. The chain recombines TRBV7-3 with TRBJ2-3; TRBD1 agrees at 7 bases. Germline values: CDR1 SGHTA, CDR2 FQGTGA. This CDR3 is built from 17 residues. In DNA, the CDR3 is TGTGCCAGCAGTTCAAAGACGGGACAGTTTAGCACAGATGCGCAGTATTTT. Translation gives CASSSKTGQFSTDAQYF.

This clonotype was seen at least ten times. V usage is TRBV25-1 and J usage is TRBJ2-3; D unclear. Trimming took 8 bases from V and 0 from J, leaving 15 bases between them. Germline CDR1 MGHDK, CDR2 SYGVNS. This CDR3 is built from 15 residues. CDR3 DNA: TGTGCCAGCGGCCCCGCCGGACCGAGCACAGATACGCAGTATTTT. Translating gives CASGPAGPSTDTQYF.

In this sample, this clonotype turned up a few times. J is TRBJ2-5 and V is TRBV20-1; 15 bases fit TRBD2. Germline trimming cut 2 bases from V and 7 bases from J; bases unmatched to any gene: 11. The CDR3 has 17 residues. Germline CDR1 is DFQATT and CDR2 is SNEGSKA (reference sequence). CDR3 sequence: CSARPGRTSGGEATQYF. In DNA, the CDR3 is TGCAGTGCTAGACCGGGCCGGACTAGCGGGGGGGAAGCGACCCAGTACTTC.

In its sample, this clonotype was seen many times. The V call is TRBV5-1, the J call TRBJ1-1; possibly TRBD1 for D (5 bases). Trimming cost V 0 bases and J 6 bases, with 12 bases left between them. The CDR3 loop spans 14 amino acids. Germline V lookup: CDR1 SGHRS, CDR2 YFSETQ. In DNA form, the CDR3 reads TGCGCCAGCAGCTTGGTCGGAGGGGAGCCTGAAGCTTTCTTT. Translated, it gives CASSLVGGEPEAFF.